These 16 T cell receptor beta chains share one sample of origin, sequenced in a study of OX40 agonist ivuxolimab in advanced cancers. Sequencing was performed with immunoSEQ multiplex PCR; in TCRdb, only in-frame clones are kept and a portion is missing. The repertoire holds tens of thousands of clones, with about 91% as singletons. The sample here was CD4+ or CD8+ T cells sorted from blood, taken in a trial of the OX40 agonist ivuxolimab. The source of these receptors is an adult with an advanced solid tumor such as melanoma, head and neck, liver or kidney cancer.

The rearrangement uses TRBV7-3 and TRBJ2-7; TRBD2 matches 7 bases. The CDR3 spans 20 residues. After removal of 11 bases from V and 0 bases from J, the junction contained 28 bases not matched to a gene. Germline loops: CDR1 SGHTA, CDR2 FQGTGA. CDR3 in DNA: TGTGCCCCCCAACCGTCCGCTAGCGGAGGAAAACCTTGGAGCTCCTACGAGCAGTACTTC. This encodes CAPQPSASGGKPWSSYEQYF.

The chain is built from TRBV5-4 and TRBJ2-3; D unclear. The germline gives CDR1 SGHNT, CDR2 YYREEE (reference sequence). CDR3 size: 14 residues. Trimming removed 2 bases at V and 0 bases at J, with 7 bases between. CDR3 loop: CASSFTTSTDTQYF. The CDR3 DNA reads as TGTGCCAGCAGCTTTACGACTAGCACAGATACGCAGTATTTT.

The chain is built from TRBV5-1 and TRBJ2-7; D not certain. The CDR3 contains 14 residues. The V gene lost 0 bases and the J gene lost 0 bases, with 7 bases spanning the gap. Germline V gives CDR1 SGHRS, CDR2 YFSETQ. DNA of the CDR3: TGCGCCAGCAGCTTGGAGGGCACCTCCTACGAGCAGTACTTC. This codes for CASSLEGTSYEQYF.

The CDR3 nucleotides read TGTGCCAGCAGGACGCAGGACAGCTACAATGAGCAGTTCTTC. Translated, it gives CASRTQDSYNEQFF. The J gene is TRBJ2-1, the V gene TRBV7-3, with D perhaps TRBD1 (6 bases). The CDR3 has 14 amino acids. Per the germline V gene, CDR1 is SGHTA and CDR2 is FQGTGA. Trimming left V 6 bases short and J 3 bases short, with 12 bases between.

The rearrangement links TRBV7-9 to TRBJ2-7; D not resolved. V was shortened by 5 bases and J by 0 bases, with 14 bases between the two germline ends. The germline gives CDR1 SEHNR, CDR2 FQNEAQ (reference sequence). This CDR3 is 15 amino acids long. The CDR3 nucleotides read TGTGCCAGCAGCCCCAGCCTACCCAGCTCCTACGAGCAGTACTTC. This encodes CASSPSLPSSYEQYF.

This clone was recorded once. V gene TRBV5-5 combines with J gene TRBJ2-6; D is perhaps TRBD2 (5 bases). The CDR3 has 17 residues. The V and J ends lost 3 bases and 0 bases respectively, with 13 bases between them. From germline, CDR1 is SGHKS and CDR2 YYEKEE (reference sequence). The CDR3 is CASSSRQGSSGANVLTF. Here the CDR3 DNA reads TGTGCCAGCAGCTCCCGCCAAGGGAGCTCTGGGGCCAACGTCCTGACTTTC. Drawing the rest from reference TRBV5-5 and TRBJ2-6, the complete variable domain is DAGVTQSPTHLIKTRGQQVTLRCSPISGHKSVSWYQQVLGQGPQFIFQYYEKEERGRGNFPDRFSARQFPNYSSELNVNALLLGDSALYLCASSSRQGSSGANVLTFGAGSRLTVL.

The rearrangement uses TRBV4-2 and TRBJ2-7, with D unclear. Per the germline V gene, CDR1 is LGHNA and CDR2 is YNFKEQ. The CDR3 loop spans 14 amino acids. Trimming took 1 base from V and 3 from J, leaving 10 bases between them. CDR3 nucleotides: TGTGCCAGCAGCCAAGGACTGGCCCTCTACGAGCAGTACTTC. It codes for CASSQGLALYEQYF.

V usage is TRBV4-1 and J usage is TRBJ1-1, with D possibly being TRBD1 (6 bases). Germline assignment: CDR1 MGHRA and CDR2 YSYEKL. This CDR3 comprises 15 residues. V was shortened by 0 bases and J by 4 bases, with 12 bases between the two germline ends. DNA of the CDR3: TGCGCCAGCAGCCAAGATGGCAGGGGAGGCACTGAAGCTTTCTTT. It encodes CASSQDGRGGTEAFF.

The chain carries TRBV6-1 and TRBJ2-7, with D possibly matching TRBD1 (5 bases). The CDR3 runs 14 residues. The germline V and J ends were trimmed by 9 bases and 6 bases, with 21 bases remaining between them. Germline V gene lookup returns CDR1 MNHNS and CDR2 SASEGT. CDR3 loop: CARNQVRGQGEQYF. Here the CDR3 DNA reads TGTGCCAGAAATCAGGTTAGGGGCCAGGGCGAGCAGTACTTC.

The chain carries TRBV5-1 and TRBJ2-2, with unresolved D. Germline V gene lookup returns CDR1 SGHRS and CDR2 YFSETQ. Trimming removed 1 base from V and 5 bases from J, with 9 bases in between. This CDR3 region has 14 residues. This CDR3 is CASSLPTRTGELFF. CDR3 nucleotides: TGCGCCAGCAGCTTGCCGACTCGGACCGGGGAGCTGTTTTTT.

The CDR3 nucleotides read TGTGCCAGCAGCTTAGGACCCGGCGGTATCAATCAGCCCCAGCATTTT. It encodes CASSLGPGGINQPQHF. The chain couples TRBV11-2 to TRBJ1-5; D is unclear. Looked up from germline, CDR1 is SGHAT and CDR2 is FQNNGV. Trimming took 1 base from V and 3 from J, leaving 13 bases between them. This CDR3 spans 16 amino acids.

The CDR3 DNA reads as TGCGCCAGCATCTACGGCTGGGAGTGGAATACAGATACGCAGTATTTT. This encodes CASIYGWEWNTDTQYF. The V and J genes are TRBV5-1 and TRBJ2-3, with D possibly TRBD2 on 5 matching bases. The V end was cut by 6 bases, the J end by 3 bases, with 20 bases between. The CDR3 is 16 amino acids. CDR1 SGHRS and CDR2 YFSETQ come from the germline V gene.

This sequence joins TRBV15 and TRBJ2-1, with a weak D call TRBD2 (5 bases). From germline, CDR1 is LNHNV and CDR2 YYDKDF (reference sequence). CDR3 size: 15 residues. Between the trimmed V and J ends, which lost 0 bases and 2 bases, there was a span of 8 bases. CDR3 coding DNA: TGTGCCACCAGCAGAGATGGGCGGGCCTACAATGAGCAGTTCTTC. Its translation: CATSRDGRAYNEQFF.

V usage is TRBV7-2 and J usage is TRBJ2-1; D possibly uses TRBD1 or TRBD2 (6 bases each). The V and J ends lost 5 bases and 5 bases respectively, with 16 bases between them. The V gene's germline CDR1 is SGHTA and CDR2 FQGNSA. This CDR3 has 15 amino acids. CDR3 nucleotide sequence: TGTGCCAGCAGCCCGCGGGGACACACAAACAATGAGCAGTTCTTC. Its protein product is CASSPRGHTNNEQFF.

This clone occurred once. The chain couples TRBV6-4 to TRBJ2-2; TRBD2 matches 7 bases. This CDR3 is 14 amino acids long. Germline loops: CDR1 MRHNA, CDR2 SNTAGT. The trim removed 8 bases at V and 0 bases at J, leaving 3 bases unmatched. CDR3 region: CASGAGANTGELFF. CDR3 DNA sequence: TGTGCCAGCGGGGCGGGGGCGAACACCGGGGAGCTGTTTTTT.

This rearrangement joins TRBV4-1 to TRBJ1-1; tentatively, D is TRBD1 (5 bases). Trimming removed 1 base from V and 2 bases from J, with 20 bases in between. This CDR3 spans 18 amino acids. Germline V gene sequence: CDR1 MGHRA, CDR2 YSYEKL. This chain's CDR3 is CASSQGTIGRRLNTEAFF. The CDR3, as DNA: TGCGCCAGCAGCCAAGGGACAATAGGAAGACGACTAAACACTGAAGCTTTCTTT.